Listed here is a single T cell receptor beta chain. What it binds is unknown. The protocol was immunoSEQ multiplex PCR, while the TCRdb copy is restricted to in-frame clones and leaves out a portion. The data contain under 150,000 clones, approximately 94% of them singletons. Surgery cases with the highest brain T cell transcript signatures were chosen for sequencing. Before surgery, patients took at least one anti-epileptic drug. CDR3 length: 13 residues. After removal of 5 bases from V and 4 bases from J, the junction contained 3 bases not matched to a gene. The germline CDR1 and CDR2 sequences are SGHAT and FQNNGV. The record originates from a study of brain T cells in children with intractable seizures. Study-wide findings and caveats: Pre-surgery blood may have been undersampled, hiding some clones. Viral specificity was inferred only from CDR3 similarity; HCMV serostatus was unknown.

This chain links TRBV11-2 with TRBJ2-5; 8 positions match TRBD2. This receptor was taken from a boy younger than two with hemimegalencephaly and intractable seizures. The input for sequencing was peripheral blood, taken at surgery. The CDR3, as DNA: TGTGCCAGCAGCCCCGGGGGGGTAGAGACCCAGTACTTC. Translating gives CASSPGGVETQYF.